This record concerns one T cell receptor (beta chain) sequence. Its antigen is currently unknown. This sample is part of a study of CXCR3-negative and CXCR3-positive naive CD8 T cells. Whole-study findings and limits: Each naive subset displayed comparably high diversity, whereas memory CD8+ cells displayed much lower diversity. When CXCR3-positive naive cells were set against CXCR3-negative naive cells, the former had more hydrophobic TRB CDR3s. Researchers reported similar TRBV-TRBJ usage in naive CXCR3-negative and CXCR3-positive cells, though memory differed.

5' RACE that incorporated UMI labels was used to prepare the TRB cDNA libraries. TCRdb re-called the 5' RACE reads and catalogs CDR3 proteins one per entry, DNA excluded. The sample holds roughly 89,000 distinct CDR3 sequences. The source is a human donor in good health. Some clones in this sample may be carry-over from other donors' samples. Material for sequencing was naive CXCR3- CD8+ T cells from blood. Noted subset: CD45RO-CCR7+CD27+CD95- naive CD8+ T cells lacking CXCR3 (TNR3-).

This chain's CDR3 is CASSFGGSSSYNEQFF. The chain recombines TRBV27 with TRBJ2-1; no DNA is available, so the TRBD2 call from TCRdb remains unchecked. The CDR3 totals 16 residues. Germline values: CDR1 MNHEY, CDR2 SMNVEV (reference sequence).